This is a list of T cell receptor beta chains from one sample in a study of blood T cell repertoires in COVID-19. TCRdb's copy holds only in-frame clones and misses some; the assay was immunoSEQ multiplex PCR. The sample lists approximately 260,000 clones, 88% occurring once. The specimen was peripheral blood. These receptors originate from a woman aged 70 to 79 with COVID-19, enrolled during active disease. Each CDR3 is given with its conserved first and last residue. Fields, in order: V gene, CDR3 protein.

V gene: TRBV7-8
CDR3 protein: CASSILAGRGYNEQYF

V gene: TRBV30
CDR3 protein: CACQWTLRESEQYF

V gene: TRBV6-6
CDR3 protein: CASSYLEGFYEQYF

V gene: TRBV18
CDR3 protein: CASSQDREVYGYTF

V gene: TRBV5-4
CDR3 protein: CASSSRTGDHEQYF

V gene: TRBV2
CDR3 protein: CASNPILAAAREQFF

V gene: TRBV6-4
CDR3 protein: CASRPTGLDNSPLHF

V gene: TRBV19
CDR3 protein: CASSMGQGAYEQYF

V gene: TRBV29-1
CDR3 protein: CSGATASAKDTQYF

V gene: TRBV9
CDR3 protein: CASSDGTGSQPQHF

V gene: TRBV5-4
CDR3 protein: CASSLDGDSPNEQFF

V gene: TRBV30
CDR3 protein: CAWSNSRVGSYEQYF

V gene: TRBV9
CDR3 protein: CASSVGRSSTSTDTQYF

V gene: TRBV19
CDR3 protein: CASTQGDKDGYTF

V gene: TRBV19
CDR3 protein: CASSIDPAAGGLSTEAFF

V gene: TRBV6-5
CDR3 protein: CASSRGKGNQPQHF

V gene: TRBV3-1/TRBV3-2
CDR3 protein: CASSQWAGGTDTQYF

V gene: TRBV2
CDR3 protein: CASRWDSFTETQYF

V gene: TRBV6-6
CDR3 protein: CASRRSLDSVGYTF

V gene: TRBV6-2/TRBV6-3
CDR3 protein: CASSLAQGAWSNQPQHF

V gene: TRBV28
CDR3 protein: CASTTGQNTDTQYF

V gene: TRBV6-5
CDR3 protein: CASSRGTGPYGYTF

V gene: TRBV7-9
CDR3 protein: CASSLVDSSPYEQYF

V gene: TRBV16
CDR3 protein: CASSQGSFNEQFF

V gene: TRBV5-6
CDR3 protein: CASSYGQGTPYGYTF

V gene: TRBV27
CDR3 protein: CASTTARTGGSDTQYF

V gene: TRBV3-1/TRBV3-2
CDR3 protein: CASSRALAGVGYEQYF

V gene: TRBV7-6
CDR3 protein: CASSLAATGELFF

V gene: TRBV5-8
CDR3 protein: CASSQTGASYNEQFF

V gene: TRBV2
CDR3 protein: CASSVGLAAYNEQFF

V gene: TRBV7-9
CDR3 protein: CASSPTGGANYGYTF

V gene: TRBV6-5
CDR3 protein: CASSYSKGLTVYEQYF

V gene: TRBV3-1/TRBV3-2
CDR3 protein: CASSQDVVTGQHF